One and the same sample provided the 18 T cell receptor beta chains below, sequenced in a study of T cell responses to AZD1222 COVID-19 vaccine. The repertoire was sequenced with immunoSEQ multiplex PCR; TCRdb's copy has only in-frame clones and lacks some. The sample carries over 85,000 clones, 65% to 85% recorded once. Sequenced here: peripheral blood, sampled on day 0 of AZD1222 vaccination. All receptors derive from an adult in good health.

The genes are TRBV27 and TRBJ2-3; 9 nucleotides match TRBD2. CDR1 MNHEY and CDR2 SMNVEV come from the germline V gene (reference sequence). The V segment lost 11 bases and the J segment 6 bases; nucleotides outside the gene matches: 9. The CDR3 is 13 amino acids. The CDR3 is CAGPPTSGDTQYF. The CDR3 region has the DNA TGTGCCGGACCGCCCACTAGCGGGGATACGCAGTATTTT.

The chain couples TRBV5-6 to TRBJ2-3, with TRBD1 matching over 8 bases. Germline CDR1 and CDR2: SGHDT and YYEEEE. V gave up 2 bases and J gave up 5 bases; unmatched junction bases: 7. CDR3 length equals 15 residues. CDR3 DNA: TGTGCCAGCAGCTTAGGCAGGGGGCTCATAGATACGCAGTATTTT. This gives the protein CASSLGRGLIDTQYF.

V usage is TRBV27 and J usage is TRBJ2-3; a possible D gene is TRBD2 (6 bases). CDR1 MNHEY and CDR2 SMNVEV come from the germline V gene (reference sequence). The CDR3 loop spans 14 amino acids. The V and J ends lost 6 bases and 4 bases respectively, with 14 bases between them. As DNA, the CDR3 is TGTGCCAGCAGGTCCGGGACTTGGGCAGATACGCAGTATTTT. Translated, it gives CASRSGTWADTQYF.

V gene TRBV18 combines with J gene TRBJ2-2, with D uncertain. V shed 1 base and J shed 7 bases, with 16 bases lying between them. Germline CDR1 and CDR2: KGHSH and LQKENI. The CDR3 length is 16 residues. Written as DNA, the CDR3 is TGTGCCAGCTCACCACTAGCAGGCGGTGACCTCGGGGAGCTGTTTTTT. It translates to CASSPLAGGDLGELFF.

The chain links TRBV12-3 or TRBV12-4 to TRBJ1-2; D remains ambiguous. Trimming shortened V by 8 bases and J by 4 bases, and 8 bases separated the two germline ends. The CDR3 covers 11 residues. The DNA for the CDR3 is TGTGCCAGCCGACGGAGCTATGGCTACACCTTC. It yields the protein CASRRSYGYTF.

The CDR3 reads CASGRDSDNEQFF. The CDR3, as DNA: TGTGCCAGCGGGAGGGATTCGGACAATGAGCAGTTCTTC. V and J are TRBV7-3 and TRBJ2-1; 7 nucleotides match TRBD2. With 8 bases clipped from V and 5 bases from J, the junction kept 6 bases outside the gene matches. Germline V gene lookup returns CDR1 SGHTA and CDR2 FQGTGA. The CDR3 length is 13 residues.

The chain carries TRBV7-2 and TRBJ1-2; TRBD1 might be the D (6 bases). The CDR3 is made up of 16 amino acids. V was pared by 0 bases and J by 8 bases, with 19 bases between. The germline V gene has CDR1 SGHTA and CDR2 FQGNSA. This chain's CDR3 is CASSLALVGGIGGYTF. The CDR3 nucleotides read TGTGCCAGCAGCTTAGCCCTAGTAGGGGGAATTGGAGGCTACACCTTC.

The J gene is TRBJ2-5, the V gene TRBV4-1, with unresolved D. The CDR3 loop spans 16 amino acids. V shed 6 bases and J shed 1 base, with 18 bases lying between them. From germline, CDR1 is MGHRA and CDR2 YSYEKL. The CDR3 nucleotides read TGCGCCAGCAGTAGAACCAGCCTCGACTTCCAAGAGACCCAGTACTTC. Protein: CASSRTSLDFQETQYF.

This clone was counted between two and nine times. The chain carries TRBV7-9 and TRBJ1-6, with a possible D match to TRBD1 (5 bases). Germline lookup yields CDR1 SEHNR and CDR2 FQNEAQ (reference sequence). The CDR3 spans 16 residues. Trimming pared 9 bases from V and 2 bases from J, leaving 17 bases between. This chain's CDR3 is CARYGRRQPYNSPLHF. The CDR3 coding sequence is TGTGCCAGATACGGTCGGAGACAGCCCTATAATTCACCCCTCCACTTT.

V is TRBV27 and J is TRBJ1-6, with 9 bases aligning to TRBD1. From germline, CDR1 is MNHEY and CDR2 SMNVEV (reference sequence). V shed 6 bases, J shed 5 bases, and the junction held 11 bases outside the gene matches. The CDR3 is made up of 17 amino acids. The CDR3, as DNA: TGTGCCAGCAGACCCTGGATGGGACAGGGTAATAATTCACCCCTCCACTTT. Translating it yields CASRPWMGQGNNSPLHF.

This clone was seen more than once but under ten times. V and J are TRBV3-1 (or the pseudogene TRBV3-2) and TRBJ2-3; D is undetermined. This CDR3 contains 15 residues. The V and J ends lost 4 bases and 2 bases respectively, with 13 bases between them. Germline V gives CDR1 LGHDT, CDR2 YNNKEL (reference sequence). CDR3 protein: CASSPEVRSTDTQYF. The CDR3, as DNA: TGTGCCAGCAGCCCCGAAGTACGTTCCACAGATACGCAGTATTTT.

The chain couples TRBV4-3 to TRBJ2-7; D gene ambiguous. V lost 4 bases to trimming and J lost 3 bases, with 10 bases between them. This CDR3 spans 13 amino acids. Germline V gene lookup returns CDR1 LGHNA and CDR2 YSLEER. The CDR3 sequence is CASSPWTDYEQYF. Here the CDR3 DNA reads TGCGCCAGCAGCCCTTGGACCGACTACGAGCAGTACTTC.

The chain has TRBV6-5 and TRBJ2-2; no reliable D call. V lost 6 bases and J lost 3, with 2 bases in between. The CDR3 has 11 amino acids. The V gene's germline CDR1 is MNHEY and CDR2 SVGAGI. The CDR3 region is CASRDTGELFF. The CDR3 DNA reads TGTGCCAGCAGGGACACCGGGGAGCTGTTTTTT.

This CDR3 is CASSQGTGQYGYTF. The CDR3 bases are TGTGCCAGCAGCCAAGGGACAGGGCAGTATGGCTACACCTTC. The chain carries TRBV3-1 (or the pseudogene TRBV3-2) and TRBJ1-2, with TRBD1 identical over 8 bases. Germline CDR1 reads LGHDT; CDR2 reads YNNKEL (reference sequence). J gave up 5 bases and V 1 base, and 3 bases lay outside the gene matches. This CDR3 spans 14 amino acids.

This clone has a handful of counts. The chain combines TRBV5-1 with TRBJ2-2; D perhaps matches TRBD2 (5 bases). This CDR3 contains 14 residues. Germline V gene sequence: CDR1 SGHRS, CDR2 YFSETQ. Trimming took off 6 bases at V and 1 base at J, with 10 bases between the two ends. CDR3 nucleotide sequence: TGCGCCAGCAAGGAGGCTTTGAACACCGGGGAGCTGTTTTTT. Translating it yields CASKEALNTGELFF.

The chain employs TRBV24-1 and TRBJ2-5, with D possibly TRBD1 on 6 matching bases. The germline V gene encodes CDR1 KGHDR and CDR2 SFDVKD. The CDR3 consists of 15 residues. The ends were cut back, 10 bases at V and 5 bases at J, with 22 bases in the middle. Written as DNA, the CDR3 is TGTGCCACGGGAATTGGGGGCGCAGGTTGGGAGACCCAGTACTTC. As protein: CATGIGGAGWETQYF.

This chain links TRBV11-2 with TRBJ2-7; D gene ambiguous. Germline loops: CDR1 SGHAT, CDR2 FQNNGV. V dropped 5 bases and J dropped 1 base, with 6 bases sitting between them. The CDR3 covers 12 residues. The CDR3 loop is CASSLVSYEQYF. DNA of the CDR3: TGTGCCAGCAGCCTCGTTTCCTACGAGCAGTACTTC.

The chain has TRBV24-1 and TRBJ2-7; TRBD1 might be the D (5 bases). Germline-derived CDR1 and CDR2 are KGHDR and SFDVKD. This CDR3 is built from 13 residues. Trimming removed 2 bases at V and 2 bases at J, with 6 bases between. The CDR3 sequence is CATSDSGTYEQYF. CDR3 nucleotide sequence: TGTGCCACCAGTGATTCAGGGACCTACGAGCAGTACTTC.